This T cell receptor (beta chain) originates from a study of control samples from healthy donors and cancer patients. Sequenced by immunoSEQ multiplex PCR; TCRdb stores in-frame clones only, minus some. The sample has approximately 100,000 clones; almost 90% are singletons. With respect to this clone: This same CDR3 is encoded by further DNA sequences in the sample.

This CDR3 comprises 14 residues. Looked up from germline, CDR1 is LNHDA and CDR2 is SQIVND (reference sequence). The V end lost 1 base, the J end lost 0 bases, and 7 bases lay between the germline ends. The sample comprised blood. The clonotype comes from a young man in good health. This chain joins TRBV19 and TRBJ2-7; D possibly matches TRBD1 or TRBD2 (5 bases each). The CDR3 reads CASSIGGGSYEQYF. CDR3 nucleotide sequence: TGTGCCAGTAGTATAGGTGGGGGCTCCTACGAGCAGTACTTC.